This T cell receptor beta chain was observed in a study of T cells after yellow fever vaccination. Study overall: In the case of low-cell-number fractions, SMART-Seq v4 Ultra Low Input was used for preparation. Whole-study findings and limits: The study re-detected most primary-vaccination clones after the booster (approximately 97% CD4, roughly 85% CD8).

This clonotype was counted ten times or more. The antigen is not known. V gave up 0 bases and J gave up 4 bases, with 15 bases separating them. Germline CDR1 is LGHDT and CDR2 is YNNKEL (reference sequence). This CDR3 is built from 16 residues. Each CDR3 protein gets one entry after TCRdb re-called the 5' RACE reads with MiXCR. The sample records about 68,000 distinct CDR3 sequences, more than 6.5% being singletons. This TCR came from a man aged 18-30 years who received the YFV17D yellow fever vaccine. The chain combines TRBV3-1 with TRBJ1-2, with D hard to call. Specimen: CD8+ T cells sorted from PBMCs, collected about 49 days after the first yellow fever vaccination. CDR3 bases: TGTGCCAGCAGCCAAGATCGAGGGTTCTTAGGCTATGGCTACACCTTC. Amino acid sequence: CASSQDRGFLGYGYTF.